This TCR beta chain was observed in a study of cytomegalovirus exposure and HLA in healthy donors (dated by TCRdb to 2016 to 2017). Describing the broader study: According to an earlier analysis of 587 of the donors, some 180 million T cells yielded over 90 million unique TCR beta sequences and approximately 300 Gb of sequence data. Roughly five DR-DQ haplotypes were handled as single units for association and clustering, since linkage in the cohort was strong. In addition to the first cohort of about 650 subjects, a separate validation cohort of some 120 different subjects was used. Both class I and class II loci were covered by HLA typing, at four-digit resolution. The study used immunosequencing to profile the T cell repertoires of about 670 subjects and linked those repertoires to cytomegalovirus serostatus. The study was designed to test whether signatures of past pathogen exposure could be identified by cataloging public T cell receptors. The study combined high-throughput TCR immunosequencing, statistical association of individual TCRs with disease status, and machine learning to predict cytomegalovirus infection status. On average, about 200,000 unique TCR beta nucleotide sequences were sequenced per donor among 350 to 400 genotyped donors of the cohort, with about 19% of those sequences being non-productive. An early release covering about 600 HLA-typed donors comprised roughly 300 gigabases of sequencing data and roughly 85 million unique TCR sequences. The genetic ancestry cluster associated with self-reported Caucasian donors included 80% to 90% of the approximately 410 genotyped donors. Rather than using new phenotypic data, the later analysis identified candidate immune exposures from TCR beta sequences and from how often those sequences occurred across donors. Alongside the repertoire data, information on donor age, sex, ethnicity and CMV serostatus was compiled. Genome-wide SNP genotypes for about 65% of the roughly 670 donors were used in a later genetic analysis, which treated that subset as a discovery cohort. Typing coverage varied by locus: roughly 620-630 donors for A, B, C, DRB1 and DQB1; approximately 500 for DQA1; more than 600 for DPA1; under 490 for DPB1. All discovery cohort repertoires had been generated using a single sequencing platform. To decide whether each TCR beta V gene segment behaved as functional or pseudogenic, an earlier analysis of 587 of the donors relied on high-throughput TCR beta sequencing. A later analysis re-analyzed previously published TCR beta repertoires from approximately 670 donors and added high-resolution HLA genotyping to study TCR occurrence patterns.

Libraries were made using the immunoSEQ multiplex PCR assay. A mixture of 60 forward primers for TCR Vbeta segments and 13 reverse primers for TCR Jbeta segments was used in the multiplex PCR. A multiplex PCR assay on genomic DNA amplified the CDR3 region of rearranged TCR beta genes. On the Illumina HiSeq System, the amplified TCR beta libraries were sequenced as 87-base-pair reads. The authors' pipeline ran thus. A later analysis tallied tens of millions of unique TCR beta chains across the 640 or so repertoires, and about 12 million of those chains were shared by two or more donors. To remove PCR and sequencing errors, raw reads were error-corrected and collapsed into unique sequences using a nearest-neighbor algorithm that merged closely related sequences. Alignment of CDR3 sequences to IMGT reference sequences was used to assign V, D and J gene segments. For a sequence to be retained, a match of at least six nucleotides to both a V gene segment and a J gene segment was required. A rearrangement counted as productive if the CDR3 had no stop codons and remained in frame with V and J, and every other rearrangement counted as non-productive. CDR3 was defined by IMGT convention, running from the second conserved V-encoded cysteine to the conserved J-encoded phenylalanine. The earlier analysis of some 600 of the donors excluded sequences that lacked an unambiguous match to a single V gene segment. An earlier analysis of some 610 of the donors called V segments functional above 56.7% productive rearrangements and segregating when the between-donor standard deviation exceeded 5%. A statistical classification framework was built for diagnosing cytomegalovirus status from the catalog of TCR beta chain sequences. In a later analysis, TCR nucleotide sequences were compared against IMGT/GENE-DB human TR gene sequences so that V and J genes could be assigned. The TCRdist pipeline was used in a later analysis to assign CDR3 sequences and most-parsimonious VDJ recombination scenarios. In a later analysis, each TCR beta chain was defined by its CDR3 amino acid sequence together with its V-gene family, and reads without a unique V-gene family were excluded. A later analysis removed 600 or so highly shared, low-generation-probability nucleotide sequences to deal with suspected cross-contamination and a sequencing artifact. A later analysis calculated a clonal expansion index for each public chain from normalized within-repertoire ranks of inferred template counts. Generation probabilities in a later analysis came from a VDJ recombination model fitted to out-of-frame rearrangements, and those results were checked against IGoR. In a later analysis, TCR-TCR, TCR-HLA and TCR-CMV co-occurrence was scored with hypergeometric tests, and a repertoire-size bias correction was applied to TCR pairs. To estimate false discovery rates, a later analysis permuted the HLA or CMV assignments 20 times. In a later analysis, co-occurring TCRs were grouped with DBSCAN, and TCRdist sequence similarity was added when clustering was performed within HLA-allele-positive subsets. For co-occurrence clustering, repertoires with fewer than 30,000 or more than 120,000 public chains were excluded, along with about five repertoires with anomalous nucleotide sharing. TCRdb retrieved this table from immuneACCESS and kept in-frame rearrangements only. Not all clones are present; in checked studies, unresolved V genes account for under half, and no reason is known for the remainder. V and J calls and clone size come straight from that table; D and trimming were deduced from the DNA. The sample table records some 190,000 clones; 75% to 90% of these occur just once. The top ten clonotypes cover 1% to 1.5% of the sample.

Of note for this clone: The antigen it binds to is not known. Base-call qualities are not available, and no considerably larger clone is one nucleotide away.

Beyond this particular receptor, the publication reports: The sequencing pipeline was judged likely to have produced a cluster of highly shared sequence variants as a technical artifact. Immune exposure information for the cohort was limited to CMV serostatus. Most TCR sequences were seen in very few donors, while some public TCRs were found in many individuals. In a later genetic analysis, a missense DCLRE1C variant was associated with V-gene and J-gene trimming of TCR beta chains, and the association was replicated in an independent cohort. The cohort was sequenced for TCR beta chains only, and without alpha or paired-chain data the features that could be detected were limited. A further reported finding was that TCR beta sequences accurately predicted the HLA-A and HLA-B alleles for most subjects in the first cohort. A later analysis reported that several top co-occurrence clusters appeared linked to parvovirus B19, influenza, CMV and Epstein-Barr virus. The study gave a list of about 150 TCR beta chains associated with cytomegalovirus. In a later analysis, most CMV-associated TCR beta chains were found to appear HLA-restricted, with HLA associations seemingly driven largely by CMV exposure. In both the original and validation cohorts, the classifier was reported to diagnose cytomegalovirus status with high specificity and sensitivity. Roughly uniform sequencing depth across donors was assumed in presence/absence analyses, although this assumption may not hold. Approximately 18 rarely observed V segments, including chromosome 9 orphons, were excluded from the earlier analysis of several hundred of the donors because counts were too low. When HLA alleles, especially DR and DQ, strongly co-occurred, attributing TCR associations to individual alleles was difficult. At a false discovery rate of 0.05, a later analysis linked some 18,000 TCR beta sequences to specific HLA alleles. An earlier analysis of around 500 of the donors showed that most TCR beta V segments appeared in productive rearrangements either about 87% or about 30% of the time, which broadly matched IMGT annotations. According to a later genetic analysis, donors in an Asian-associated ancestry cluster had fewer N-insertions in productive TCRs than the roughly 700-donor mean. In vitro tests confirmed that a few of the cytomegalovirus-associated TCR beta chains recognize cytomegalovirus antigens. Correlated functional status among segregating V segments might be attributable to linkage disequilibrium, but an unknown experimental factor could not be ruled out. Compared with equally common non-associated chains, HLA-associated TCR beta chains in a later analysis were more clonally expanded and had lower generation probabilities. Because the 87-base-pair reads could not distinguish some IMGT-functional V segments, including TRBV6-2 and TRBV6-3, those segments were excluded. The authors suggested that the approach could potentially be extended to other disease states and immunological phenotypes. Because HLA typing was missing for some donors at each locus, association tests included only the typed subset. In a later analysis, the rate of TCR association differed among HLA loci, with DRB1 alleles having the most associated TCRs and HLA-C alleles having the fewest.

The cohort consisted of hundreds of healthy bone marrow donors. At the time of sampling, every cohort member was nominally healthy, though immune exposures that went unrecorded were likely present. The donor tested CMV seronegative, placing the donor among the 350 to 400 seronegative members of the cohort. A peripheral blood sample was provided by each donor, and peripheral blood mononuclear cells were used for TCR beta sequencing. The Qiagen DNeasy Blood Extraction Kit was used to extract genomic DNA from the blood cell samples. V drops 4 bases and J drops 7 bases, leaving 20 bases in between. CDR1 and CDR2 were assigned from the germline V gene as MGHRA and YSYEKL. From the cysteine through the phenylalanine, the CDR3 covers 16 amino acids. Only CDR3 DNA is held: 48 bases, read in frame from base 1.

The sequence came from a man under 40 in good health and CMV-seronegative. Input material: PBMCs. The rearrangement combines TRBV4-1 with TRBJ2-1; TRBD2 is possibly the D segment (7 matching bases). The DNA reads as follows: TGCGCCAGCAGCCCTGTGGGGGGGCCCCGATTAAATGAGCAGTTCTTC. Its coded protein is CASSPVGGPRLNEQFF.